This T cell receptor beta chain is drawn from a study of response to subunit inactivated influenza vaccine. Germline-derived CDR1 and CDR2 are SNHLY and FYNNEI. With 6 bases removed from V and 4 bases from J, the gap between germline ends came to 10 bases. CDR3 length equals 13 residues. Each CDR3 protein gets one entry after TCRdb re-called the RT-PCR reads with MiXCR. The top ten clones hold 11% of a sample with roughly 570,000 distinct CDR3 sequences, 12% to 15% of them seen once. Specimen: PBMCs from blood, collected less than 13 days after vaccination. The clonotype was recovered from a man aged 45 to 65 who received an inactivated influenza vaccine. V usage is TRBV2 and J usage is TRBJ2-4; a weak D match, TRBD1 (5 bases). CDR3 sequence (DNA): TGTGCCAGCAGCATTCAGGGTAAAAACATTCAGTACTTC. Residues: CASSIQGKNIQYF.